This T cell receptor beta chain was identified during a study of blood T cell repertoires in COVID-19. Some clones are missing from TCRdb's copy, which holds only in-frame ones; the method was immunoSEQ multiplex PCR. This table has tens of thousands of clones, about four fifths appearing once. The CDR3 is 16 amino acids. After removal of 6 bases from V and 5 bases from J, the junction contained 12 bases not matched to a gene. Germline CDR1 SEHNR, CDR2 FQNEAQ (reference sequence). This TCR derives from a woman aged 60-75 years with acute or convalescent COVID-19. Input material: peripheral blood. The chain is built from TRBV7-9 and TRBJ2-3; 9 bases line up with TRBD1. CDR3 residues: CASRLSGTGFIDTQYF. CDR3 coding DNA: TGTGCCAGCAGGCTTTCCGGGACAGGGTTTATAGATACGCAGTATTTT.